This T cell receptor beta chain was identified during a study of shared clonotypes between healthy human individuals. Study summary: The cohort comprised a couple of women and a few men. Their ages spanned 18 to 49 years. Three CD4 naive, three CD4 memory, two CD8 naive and one CD8 memory plate were used per donor.

Study-wide results and caveats: When compared with the clonotypes that were shared by all four sorted-subset donors, the non-shared clonotypes turned out to have lower generation probabilities.

Assay used: immunoSEQ multiplex PCR; TCRdb lists only in-frame clones, some missing. Among 640,000 or so clones listed, less than 80% were seen once. Concerning this clone itself: As yet, its antigen is unknown.

Material for sequencing was memory CD4+ T cells sorted from blood. Subset reported: CD45RA-negative fraction. This TCR was sampled from a woman in her twenties or thirties in good health.

Here the CDR3 DNA reads TGTGCCCGCACGGGGGGCTCTGGAAACACCATATATTTT. Amino acids: CARTGGSGNTIYF. J is TRBJ1-3 and V is TRBV30; maybe TRBD1 (5 bases). With 8 bases removed from V and 0 bases from J, the gap between germline ends came to 11 bases. This CDR3 contains 13 residues. Germline assignment: CDR1 GTSNPN and CDR2 SVGIG (reference sequence).